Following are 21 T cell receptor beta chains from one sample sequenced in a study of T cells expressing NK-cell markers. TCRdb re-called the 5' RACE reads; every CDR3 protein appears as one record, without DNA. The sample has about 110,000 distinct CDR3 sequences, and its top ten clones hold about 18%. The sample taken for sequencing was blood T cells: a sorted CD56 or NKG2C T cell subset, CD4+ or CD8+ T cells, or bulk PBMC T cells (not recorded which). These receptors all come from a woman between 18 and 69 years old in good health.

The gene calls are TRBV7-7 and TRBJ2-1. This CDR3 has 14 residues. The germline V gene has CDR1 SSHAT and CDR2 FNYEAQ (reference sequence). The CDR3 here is CASSLSGQELGQFF.

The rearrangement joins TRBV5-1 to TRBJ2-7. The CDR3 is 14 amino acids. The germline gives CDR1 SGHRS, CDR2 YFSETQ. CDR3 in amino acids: CASSWDRVSYEQYF.

The CDR3 spells CASSFRGSSYNEQFF. V gene TRBV7-2 combines with J gene TRBJ2-1; the D call from TCRdb, TRBD1, cannot be confirmed without DNA. This CDR3 has 15 amino acids. The germline gives CDR1 SGHTA, CDR2 FQGNSA.

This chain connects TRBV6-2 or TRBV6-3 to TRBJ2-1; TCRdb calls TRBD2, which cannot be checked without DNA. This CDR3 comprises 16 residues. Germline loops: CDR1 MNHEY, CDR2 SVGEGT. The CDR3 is CASNLLAGGLYNEQFF.

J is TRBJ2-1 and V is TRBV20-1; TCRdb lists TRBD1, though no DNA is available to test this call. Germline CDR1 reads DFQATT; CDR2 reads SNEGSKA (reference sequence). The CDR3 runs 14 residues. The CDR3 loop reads CSASQGRDYNEQFF.

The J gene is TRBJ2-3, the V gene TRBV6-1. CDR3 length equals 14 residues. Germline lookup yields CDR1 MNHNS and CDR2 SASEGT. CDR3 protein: CASNTGVGTDTQYF.

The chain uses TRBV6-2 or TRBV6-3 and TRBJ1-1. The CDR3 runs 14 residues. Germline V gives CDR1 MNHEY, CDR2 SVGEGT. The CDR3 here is CASSYGPQGTEAFF.

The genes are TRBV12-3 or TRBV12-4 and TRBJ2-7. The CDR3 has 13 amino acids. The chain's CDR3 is CASAGGRLYEQYF.

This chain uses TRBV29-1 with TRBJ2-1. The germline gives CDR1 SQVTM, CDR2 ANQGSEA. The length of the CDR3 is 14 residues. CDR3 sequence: CSVEDPDGYNEQFF.

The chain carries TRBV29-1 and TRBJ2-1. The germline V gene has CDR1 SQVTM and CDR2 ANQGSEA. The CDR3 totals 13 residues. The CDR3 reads CSVESILSNEQFF.

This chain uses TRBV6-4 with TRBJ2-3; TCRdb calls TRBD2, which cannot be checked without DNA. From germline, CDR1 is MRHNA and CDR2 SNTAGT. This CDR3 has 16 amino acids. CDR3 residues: CASSDSASGGTDTQYF.

This CDR3 is CASSLLAVTEAFF. This chain links TRBV5-8 with TRBJ1-1. The V gene's germline CDR1 is SGHTS and CDR2 YDEGEE. The CDR3 sequence is 13 residues long.

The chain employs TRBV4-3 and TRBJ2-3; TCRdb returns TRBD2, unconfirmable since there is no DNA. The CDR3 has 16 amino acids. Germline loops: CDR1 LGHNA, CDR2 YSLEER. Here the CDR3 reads CASSQTSGGAGDTQYF.

CDR3 protein: CASSFVGPYEQYF. The rearrangement joins TRBV12-3 or TRBV12-4 to TRBJ2-7. The CDR3 sequence is 13 residues long.

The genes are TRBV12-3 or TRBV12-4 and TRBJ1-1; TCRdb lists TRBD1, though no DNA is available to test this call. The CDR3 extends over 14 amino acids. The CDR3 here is CASSLIRGQTEAFF.

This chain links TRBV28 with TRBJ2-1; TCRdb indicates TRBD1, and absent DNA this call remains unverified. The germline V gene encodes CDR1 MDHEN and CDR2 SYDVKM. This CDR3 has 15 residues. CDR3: CAITPRQSSYNEQFF.

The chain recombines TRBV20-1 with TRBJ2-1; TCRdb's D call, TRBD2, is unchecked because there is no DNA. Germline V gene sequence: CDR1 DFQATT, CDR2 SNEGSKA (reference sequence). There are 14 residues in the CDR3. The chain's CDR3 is CSANSGNSYNEQFF.

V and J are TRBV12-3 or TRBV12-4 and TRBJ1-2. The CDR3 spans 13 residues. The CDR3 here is CASSPDHNYGYTF.

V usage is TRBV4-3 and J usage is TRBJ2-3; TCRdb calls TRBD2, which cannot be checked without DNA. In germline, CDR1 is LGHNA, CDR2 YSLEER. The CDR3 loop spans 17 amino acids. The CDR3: CASSRAPTSGGGDTQYF.

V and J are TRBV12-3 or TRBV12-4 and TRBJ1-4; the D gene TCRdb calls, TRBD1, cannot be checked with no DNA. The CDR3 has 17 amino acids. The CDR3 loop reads CASSIAPPGATNEKLFF.

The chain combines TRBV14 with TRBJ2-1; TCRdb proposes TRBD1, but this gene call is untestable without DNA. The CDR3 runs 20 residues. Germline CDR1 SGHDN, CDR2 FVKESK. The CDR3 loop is CASSHRVLGSQKSSYNEQFF. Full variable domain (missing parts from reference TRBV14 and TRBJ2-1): EAGVTQFPSHSVIEKGQTVTLRCDPISGHDNLYWYRRVMGKEIKFLLHFVKESKQDESGMPNNRFLAERTGGTYSTLKVQPAELEDSGVYFCASSHRVLGSQKSSYNEQFFGPGTRLTVL.